Listed below are T cell receptor beta chains from one sample, sequenced in a study of T-cell reconstitution after alpha-beta-depleted transplantation in children. A single record per CDR3 protein comes from TCRdb applying MiXCR to the PCR reads. There are 80,000 to 100,000 distinct CDR3 sequences in the sample; more than 20% occur only once, and roughly a fifth lies in the top ten. The material was PBMCs, obtained before TCRalphabeta/CD19-depleted stem cell transplant. The receptors shown here come from a boy younger than 10 with acute lymphoblastic leukemia, due to receive a stem cell transplant. Both conserved end residues are part of each CDR3. A D gene is named only where the DNA matches it firmly. Not all rows give a size; the values are once, few, many and, for expanded clones, a class.

j_call v_call d_call clone_size cdr3_aa cdr3_nt
TRBJ1-2 TRBV7-9 . . CASSGGDLNYGYTF TGTGCCAGCAGCGGGGGCGATCTGAACTATGGCTACACCTTC
TRBJ1-2 TRBV20-1 . . CAATGNYGYTF TGCGCTGCGACGGGTAACTATGGCTACACCTTC
TRBJ2-1 TRBV5-5 TRBD1 . CASSVRVTGGAGNEQFF TGTGCCAGCAGCGTTCGTGTGACAGGGGGCGCGGGGAATGAGCAGTTCTTC
TRBJ2-7 TRBV7-9 TRBD1 few CASSLLSGQGPREQYF TGTGCCAGCAGCTTACTGTCCGGACAGGGCCCTCGAGAGCAGTACTTC
TRBJ2-2 TRBV20-1 . . CSARPEYTGELFF TGCAGTGCTAGGCCCGAATACACCGGGGAGCTGTTTTTT
TRBJ2-6 TRBV7-2 . . CASSSLRLTAPNVLTF TGTGCCAGCAGCTCTCTCCGACTGACAGCGCCCAACGTCCTGACTTTC
TRBJ2-7 TRBV28 TRBD1 few CASSLPGQNPYEQYF TGTGCCAGCAGTCTCCCGGGACAGAACCCCTACGAGCAGTACTTC
TRBJ2-7 TRBV29-1 . few CSVEQPRLGTSSYEQYF TGCAGCGTTGAACAACCCCGTTTAGGGACGTCATCCTACGAGCAGTACTTC
TRBJ2-3 TRBV10-3 . few CAITDPRSTDTQYF TGTGCCATCACGGACCCCAGAAGCACAGATACGCAGTATTTT
TRBJ2-1 TRBV12-3/TRBV12-4 . few CASRFSGGGDNEQFF TGTGCCAGCAGATTTAGCGGAGGCGGGGACAATGAGCAGTTCTTC
TRBJ2-1 TRBV5-1 . . CASRVASSSSYNEQFF TGCGCCAGCAGAGTAGCGTCCTCAAGCTCCTACAATGAGCAGTTCTTC
TRBJ2-2 TRBV3-1 . few CASTLGRRGTGELFF TGTGCCAGCACCCTGGGGCGGAGGGGCACCGGGGAGCTGTTTTTT
TRBJ1-1 TRBV3-1 . few CASSQLSRPNTEAFF TGTGCCAGCAGCCAACTCTCCAGGCCGAACACTGAAGCTTTCTTT
TRBJ2-7 TRBV4-1 . many CASSPTGSSYEQYF TGCGCCAGCAGCCCAACAGGGAGCTCCTACGAGCAGTACTTC
TRBJ1-1 TRBV6-2/TRBV6-3 TRBD1 many CASSWTGTTEAFF TGTGCCAGCAGTTGGACAGGGACCACTGAAGCTTTCTTT
TRBJ2-1 TRBV29-1 . . CSVGLGRNNEQFF TGCAGCGTTGGGCTCGGCAGAAACAATGAGCAGTTCTTC
TRBJ2-1 TRBV7-2 TRBD2 many CASSLTSGRHNEQFF TGTGCCAGCAGCTTGACTAGCGGGAGACACAATGAGCAGTTCTTC
TRBJ2-7 TRBV28 TRBD1 . CASSSAGTGAYEQYF TGTGCCAGCAGCTCAGCCGGGACAGGGGCCTACGAGCAGTACTTC
TRBJ1-5 TRBV20-1 TRBD1 few CSAKLDRFRQPQHF TGCAGTGCCAAACTGGACAGGTTTCGACAGCCCCAGCATTTT
TRBJ2-5 TRBV20-1 TRBD2 many CSANLAGFDQETQYF TGCAGTGCCAATCTAGCGGGATTCGACCAAGAGACCCAGTACTTC
TRBJ2-3 TRBV5-1 TRBD2 . CASSPGLAGVGGVDTQYF TGCGCCAGCAGCCCGGGACTAGCGGGAGTTGGTGGAGTAGATACGCAGTATTTT
TRBJ2-7 TRBV5-1 . few CASSPLGYEQYF TGCGCCAGCAGCCCCCTCGGCTACGAGCAGTACTTC